This T cell receptor beta chain was retrieved from a study of Graves' ophthalmopathy and Graves' hyperthyroidism (dated by TCRdb to the late 2010s). Study-level background: Peripheral blood was collected before any treatment was given, at the time of initial diagnosis. Following sampling, methimazole starting at 30 mg daily was administered to hyperthyroidism patients, and high-dose intravenous methylprednisolone was administered to ophthalmopathy patients. To explore V-J signatures that distinguish ophthalmopathy from hyperthyroidism, a discovery set of about 99 patients was enrolled, made up of some 41 with ophthalmopathy and roughly 57 with stable hyperthyroidism. An independent validation cohort was composed of roughly 19 hyperthyroidism patients and over 15 patients who later progressed from hyperthyroidism to ophthalmopathy. To tell Graves' ophthalmopathy apart from Graves' hyperthyroidism, and to predict which patients would progress to ophthalmopathy, the study relied on TCR beta repertoire signatures. In several hyperthyroidism patients, the T-cell repertoire of thyroid tissue was compared with the T-cell repertoire of blood. In total, some 140 blood samples were TCR-sequenced: some 40 ophthalmopathy, some 75 hyperthyroidism and 17 hyperthyroidism-to-ophthalmopathy patients.

As to this clonotype: No cognate antigen has been identified for it. No much larger clone is present one base from it, and per-base qualities are unavailable.

The investigation overall reported the following: In cross-validation, the 13-signature model distinguished ophthalmopathy from stable hyperthyroidism with 85% to 90% sensitivity and approximately 81% specificity, and in the test set the corresponding values were approximately 79% and 70%. Among expanded thyroid clonotypes with frequency above 0.001, most also showed up in blood, which suggests that blood repertoires may reflect the thyroid immune response. Sample size was not statistically predetermined, and group allocation was not concealed from the investigators. In validation, the model predicted ophthalmopathy progression with 55% to 71% sensitivity and approximately 78% specificity; approximately 12 predicted patients were CT-confirmed with GO in a median of around 6 months.

Patients with ophthalmopathy had moderately to severely active disease, with a Clinical Activity Score of 3 or more, a NOSPECS grade of 4 or more, and a disease duration of less than 3 months. Patients with other autoimmune diseases, uncontrolled infections, pregnancy or lactation were excluded. Diagnosis was based on clinical symptoms, serum thyroxine, TRAb, thyroid ultrasound and orbital computed tomography. Using Ficoll-Paque density gradient centrifugation, PBMCs were isolated from over 8.5 ml of fresh peripheral blood. Total RNA was extracted using Trizol reagent, and RNA quality was checked on an Agilent 2100 Bioanalyzer. From the cysteine through the phenylalanine, the CDR3 covers 13 amino acids. Only the CDR3 DNA is retained, 39 bases long and in frame from the first base. Trimmed from V: 10 bases; trimmed from J: 5 bases; junction bases lacking a gene match: 7. For repertoire sequencing, TCR beta CDR3 regions were amplified from RNA transcripts. A first-round RT-PCR used HTBI primers with the Qiagen OneStep RT-PCR kit, followed by a second-round multiplex PCR, size selection and purification. Sequencing of the libraries was carried out on an Illumina HiSeq2000 in paired-end mode with 100 bp reads. On the authors' methods: SOAPnuke was used for read processing, and reads with adapters, uncalled bases, a mean Phred below 15, or no exact constant-primer or identifier match were discarded. High-quality paired reads were merged with COPE v1.2.5. Clonotypes were defined as unique nucleotide sequences and were aligned to IMGT TRB V, D and J references using MiTCR v1.1. Analysis was restricted to V-J combinations with a frequency above 0.0001, which covered roughly 99% of repertoires. For each V-J combination, a TCR clonal expansion and chaos score was defined as the ratio of F50 clonal expansion to chaos observed in the TCRdist matrix. Welch's t-statistics and random forest were used to reduce features to over ten V-J combinations, which were fed into a naive Bayes classifier. Thyroid-blood repertoire similarity was quantified with the Morisita-Horn index. TCRdb applied fastp at Q25 and MiXCR to the public reads, then kept only in-frame beta chains. Identical CDR3 proteins give one entry, which carries the most common genes and DNA. These V and J calls derive from TCRdb rather than the authors' analysis. This sample lists 650,000 to 900,000 distinct CDR3 sequences; roughly 41% were detected once. The top ten hold 44% of the sample.

Recombination joined TRBV12-3 or TRBV12-4 with TRBJ1-3; 8 bases in between match TRBD1. This sequence originates from an adult man with Graves' ophthalmopathy. Sequencing input: peripheral blood. In nucleotides, the sequence is TGTGCCATCCGCGGACAGGGAAGAAACACCATATATTTT. This translates into CAIRGQGRNTIYF.